The 21 T cell receptor beta chains given below trace back to one sample, sequenced in a study of CD8 T cells in Susac syndrome. Reverse transcription of about 0.5 to 1 ug RNA was carried out with random hexamers. TCRdb processed the immunoSEQ multiplex PCR reads anew with MiXCR; each CDR3 protein has one entry. The sample lists around 300,000 distinct CDR3 sequences; roughly 94% were seen once. The material sequenced was CD4+ T cells from PBMCs. These receptors all stem from a human donor with multiple sclerosis.

The V gene is TRBV20-1, the J gene TRBJ1-2; a possible D gene is TRBD1 (6 bases). Germline CDR1 is DFQATT and CDR2 is SNEGSKA (reference sequence). CDR3 length: 17 amino acids. V was cut by 4 bases and J by 1 base, with 22 bases left in between. CDR3 loop: CSATDSTVSSFNYGYTF. The CDR3 nucleotides read TGCAGTGCTACGGACAGCACGGTTTCTTCCTTTAACTATGGCTACACCTTC.

The J gene is TRBJ2-5, the V gene TRBV5-4, with TRBD1 identical over 7 bases. The CDR3 loop spans 14 amino acids. The ends lost 4 bases at V and 5 bases at J; junction bases unmatched: 8. Germline values: CDR1 SGHNT, CDR2 YYREEE (reference sequence). The CDR3 DNA sequence: TGTGCCAGCAGCCCCAAGGGGGCGGAGGAGACCCAGTACTTC. This gives the protein CASSPKGAEETQYF.

The V gene is TRBV29-1, the J gene TRBJ2-3, with 9 positions matching TRBD2. The CDR3 is 15 residues long. V trimming: 4 bases; J trimming: 6 bases; junction bases outside the gene matches: 11. CDR1 is SQVTM and CDR2 is ANQGSEA in the germline V gene. The CDR3 loop reads CSVGSAGGGMDTQYF. The CDR3 coding sequence is TGCAGCGTTGGATCTGCGGGAGGGGGAATGGATACGCAGTATTTT.

The chain recombines TRBV27 with TRBJ2-7, with 7 bases fitting TRBD2. V shed 5 bases, J shed 5 bases, and the junction held 12 bases outside the gene matches. This CDR3 has 15 amino acids. CDR1 is MNHEY, CDR2 SMNVEV, per germline (reference sequence). CDR3 bases: TGTGCCAGCAGTGCCTGGGGCGGGAGCGGACACGAGCAGTACTTC. Translated: CASSAWGGSGHEQYF.

The J gene is TRBJ1-5, the V gene TRBV5-5, with a weak D call TRBD1 (5 bases). Germline loops: CDR1 SGHKS, CDR2 YYEKEE (reference sequence). Trimming pared 0 bases from V and 5 bases from J, leaving 12 bases between. CDR3 length: 15 amino acids. CDR3 protein: CASSLGGILDQPQHF. CDR3 coding DNA: TGTGCCAGCAGCTTGGGGGGGATCCTTGATCAGCCCCAGCATTTT. Together with reference TRBV5-5 and TRBJ1-5, the CDR3 gives the full variable domain: DAGVTQSPTHLIKTRGQQVTLRCSPISGHKSVSWYQQVLGQGPQFIFQYYEKEERGRGNFPDRFSARQFPNYSSELNVNALLLGDSALYLCASSLGGILDQPQHFGDGTRLSIL.

This chain links TRBV18 with TRBJ2-5; 12 bases line up with TRBD2. CDR1 KGHSH and CDR2 LQKENI come from the germline V gene. The CDR3 has 19 amino acids. Trimming took 3 bases from V and 3 from J; bases not matched to a gene: 14. CDR3 sequence: CASSPKLAGGGGVEETQYF. The CDR3 bases are TGTGCCAGCTCACCGAAACTAGCGGGAGGCGGCGGAGTGGAAGAGACCCAGTACTTC.

The J gene is TRBJ2-7, the V gene TRBV7-9; D remains unclear. V was clipped by 2 bases and J by 7 bases, with 6 bases between them. The CDR3 totals 11 residues. CDR1 is SEHNR and CDR2 is FQNEAQ in the germline V gene (reference sequence). The CDR3 here is CASSLKQEQYF. CDR3 in DNA: TGTGCCAGCAGCTTAAAACAGGAGCAGTACTTC.

The chain has TRBV5-1 and TRBJ1-5, with 7 bases matching TRBD1. The CDR3 runs 15 residues. Germline trimming cut 2 bases from V and 1 base from J; bases unmatched to any gene: 3. CDR1 is SGHRS, CDR2 YFSETQ, per germline. For the CDR3, the DNA is TGCGCCAGCAGCTTCGCAGGGGGGAGCAATCAGCCCCAGCATTTT. Encoded protein: CASSFAGGSNQPQHF. Full variable domain (missing parts from reference TRBV5-1 and TRBJ1-5): KAGVTQTPRYLIKTRGQQVTLSCSPISGHRSVSWYQQTPGQGLQFLFEYFSETQRNKGNFPGRFSGRQFSNSRSEMNVSTLELGDSALYLCASSFAGGSNQPQHFGDGTRLSIL.

V gene TRBV10-3 combines with J gene TRBJ1-2; 7 bases map to TRBD1. Looked up from germline, CDR1 is ENHRY and CDR2 is SYGVKD. The CDR3 has 14 residues. With 3 bases clipped from V and 6 bases from J, the junction kept 7 bases outside the gene matches. CDR3 in amino acids: CAISDPGGENGYTF. The CDR3 DNA reads TGTGCCATCAGTGACCCAGGGGGAGAGAATGGCTACACCTTC.

This sequence joins TRBV7-3 and TRBJ2-3; D is unresolved. The germline V and J ends were trimmed by 5 bases and 2 bases, with 8 bases remaining between them. Per the germline V gene, CDR1 is SGHTA and CDR2 is FQGTGA. The CDR3 is 13 amino acids. The CDR3 coding sequence is TGTGCCAGCAGCGCGACTTACACAGATACGCAGTATTTT. It encodes CASSATYTDTQYF. Combining the CDR3 with reference TRBV7-3 and TRBJ2-3 gives the whole variable domain GAGVSQTPSNKVTEKGKYVELRCDPISGHTALYWYRQSLGQGPEFLIYFQGTGAADDSGLPNDRFFAVRPEGSVSTLKIQRTERGDSAVYLCASSATYTDTQYFGPGTRLTVL.

A note on this clonotype: At one end the junction does not follow the germline gene, possibly because of a read error. The genes are TRBV7-2 and TRBJ2-3; D is perhaps TRBD2 (7 bases). Germline lookup yields CDR1 SGHTA and CDR2 FQGNSA. The CDR3 is made up of 16 amino acids. The CDR3 sequence is CASSLAGAGATDTQYF. The CDR3 DNA sequence: TGTGCCAGCAGCCTAGCAGGGGCGGGAGCCACAGATACGCAGTATTTT.

This chain connects TRBV7-2 to TRBJ2-1; possible D gene TRBD2, 6 bases. V lost 7 bases and J lost 7, with 17 bases in between. CDR1 is SGHTA and CDR2 is FQGNSA in the germline V gene. This CDR3 contains 14 residues. The CDR3 protein is CASIFGGSANEQFF. In DNA form, the CDR3 reads TGTGCCAGCATCTTTGGGGGGAGTGCGAATGAGCAGTTCTTC.

The rearrangement links TRBV18 to TRBJ2-5; D may be TRBD1 (5 bases). V was cut by 3 bases and J by 4 bases, with 9 bases left in between. The CDR3 has 13 amino acids. Looked up from germline, CDR1 is KGHSH and CDR2 is LQKENI. CDR3 sequence reads: CASSPRRGETQYF. DNA of the CDR3: TGTGCCAGCTCACCGCGAAGGGGAGAGACCCAGTACTTC.

V is TRBV29-1 and J is TRBJ1-1; D not certain. CDR3 size: 12 residues. With 2 bases removed from V and 3 bases from J, the gap between germline ends came to 7 bases. The germline V gene encodes CDR1 SQVTM and CDR2 ANQGSEA. The CDR3 region has the DNA TGCAGCGTTGAAACGGTCGACACTGAAGCTTTCTTT. Translating gives CSVETVDTEAFF.

V usage is TRBV6-1 and J usage is TRBJ2-5; no clear D gene. Trimming pared 7 bases from V and 5 bases from J, leaving 17 bases between. Germline V gene lookup returns CDR1 MNHNS and CDR2 SASEGT. This CDR3 comprises 14 residues. CDR3 in amino acids: CASNAAAVGETQYF. DNA for the CDR3: TGTGCCAGCAATGCTGCGGCGGTAGGGGAGACCCAGTACTTC.

In its sample, this clonotype was seen once. V gene TRBV7-2 combines with J gene TRBJ2-2; 8 bases fit TRBD2. V gave up 5 bases and J gave up 3 bases; unmatched junction bases: 5. The CDR3 sequence is 15 residues long. Per the germline V gene, CDR1 is SGHTA and CDR2 is FQGNSA. CDR3 sequence (DNA): TGTGCCAGCAGCCCCCGACTAGCGCACACCGGGGAGCTGTTTTTT. It encodes CASSPRLAHTGELFF. Based on the CDR3 plus reference TRBV7-2 and TRBJ2-2, the full variable domain is GAGVSQSPSNKVTEKGKDVELRCDPISGHTALYWYRQSLGQGLEFLIYFQGNSAPDKSGLPSDRFSAERTGGSVSTLTIQRTQQEDSAVYLCASSPRLAHTGELFFGEGSRLTVL.

This chain links TRBV3-1 with TRBJ2-5; possibly TRBD1 or TRBD2 for D (5 bases each). Trimming pared 4 bases from V and 5 bases from J, leaving 17 bases between. The CDR3 totals 15 residues. Per germline, CDR1 LGHDT and CDR2 YNNKEL (reference sequence). The CDR3 DNA reads as TGTGCCAGCAGCCGGCGGACGGGACGTACGGAGACCCAGTACTTC. This gives the protein CASSRRTGRTETQYF.

The chain carries TRBV4-2 and TRBJ2-5; tentatively, D is TRBD2 (5 bases). This CDR3 is 15 amino acids long. From germline, CDR1 is LGHNA and CDR2 YNFKEQ. V lost 4 bases and J lost 4, with 16 bases in between. The CDR3 DNA reads as TGTGCCAGCAGCCTGAAAATTGGCAGCGGAGAGACCCAGTACTTC. Amino acid sequence: CASSLKIGSGETQYF.

V gene TRBV20-1 combines with J gene TRBJ2-5, with TRBD2 matching over 10 bases. Trimming at V came to 5 bases and at J to 5 bases, leaving 14 bases not matched to a gene. The CDR3 loop spans 16 amino acids. Germline V gene sequence: CDR1 DFQATT, CDR2 SNEGSKA (reference sequence). Written as DNA, the CDR3 is TGCAGTGCTCGCCCTAGCGGGGGCTCGTTACAGGAGACCCAGTACTTC. Translating gives CSARPSGGSLQETQYF.

The rearrangement joins TRBV5-8 to TRBJ2-3; tentative D call: TRBD1 (6 bases). V lost 4 bases and J lost 1, with 22 bases in between. The CDR3 covers 18 residues. Per the germline V gene, CDR1 is SGHTS and CDR2 is YDEGEE. This CDR3 is CASSRHVLGGGGTDTQYF. The DNA for the CDR3 is TGTGCCAGCAGCCGGCATGTTCTTGGTGGGGGCGGCACAGATACGCAGTATTTT. Using reference TRBV5-8 and TRBJ2-3 for the parts outside the CDR3, the full variable domain is EAGVTQSPTHLIKTRGQQATLRCSPISGHTSVYWYQQALGLGLQFLLWYDEGEERNRGNFPPRFSGRQFPNYSSELNVNALELEDSALYLCASSRHVLGGGGTDTQYFGPGTRLTVL.

The chain couples TRBV7-9 to TRBJ2-6, with 11 bases matching TRBD1. V shed 4 bases, J shed 3 bases, and the junction held 8 bases outside the gene matches. The CDR3 is 18 amino acids. The germline CDR1 and CDR2 sequences are SEHNR and FQNEAQ (reference sequence). CDR3 bases: TGTGCCAGCAGCTGGGCCGGACAGGGGGCGCGTGGGGCCAACGTCCTGACTTTC. This codes for CASSWAGQGARGANVLTF.